Following are 17 T cell receptor beta chains from one sample sequenced in a study of blood T cell repertoires in COVID-19. Assay: immunoSEQ multiplex PCR; the TCRdb copy retains only in-frame clones and omits some. Of 90,000 to 120,000 clones listed, 84% are singletons. The sequencing sample was made of peripheral blood. The source is a human donor in a cohort sampled during active COVID-19.

The chain is built from TRBV11-2 and TRBJ1-2; D ambiguous. V dropped 5 bases and J dropped 8 bases, with 24 bases sitting between them. The CDR3 runs 16 residues. Germline V gene sequence: CDR1 SGHAT, CDR2 FQNNGV. CDR3 nucleotide sequence: TGTGCCAGCAGCCCGACGTCAGGCGGGCCCTATTCGGGCTACACCTTC. This translates into CASSPTSGGPYSGYTF.

This clone appeared a single time. The CDR3 loop is CASSSLAGGAGKTQYF. The CDR3 region has the DNA TGTGCCAGCAGTTCTTTAGCGGGAGGGGCGGGAAAGACCCAGTACTTC. J is TRBJ2-5 and V is TRBV6-5, with 11 bases that match TRBD2. The germline CDR1 and CDR2 sequences are MNHEY and SVGAGI. The CDR3 totals 16 residues. V lost 4 bases, J lost 6 bases, and 10 bases stayed unmatched.

The chain employs TRBV7-2 and TRBJ2-6; D is unresolved. The germline V and J ends were trimmed by 5 bases and 4 bases, with 9 bases remaining between them. CDR1 SGHTA and CDR2 FQGNSA come from the germline V gene. The CDR3 contains 14 residues. The CDR3 region has the DNA TGTGCCAGCAGCCCCCCCCGGGGGGCCAACGTCCTGACTTTC. Translating gives CASSPPRGANVLTF.

This clone has just one count. This chain joins TRBV6-5 and TRBJ2-3, with D possibly TRBD2 on 6 matching bases. Germline loops: CDR1 MNHEY, CDR2 SVGAGI. Between the trimmed V and J ends, which lost 9 bases and 3 bases, there was a span of 19 bases. CDR3 length equals 15 residues. The DNA of the CDR3 is TGTGCCAGTGAGAAGGACGGGAGTCTAACAGATACGCAGTATTTT. It codes for CASEKDGSLTDTQYF.

The CDR3: CASTQGQGTQPQHF. The CDR3 bases are TGTGCCAGTACCCAGGGACAGGGGACTCAGCCCCAGCATTTT. The V call is TRBV19, the J call TRBJ1-5; 10 bases are a match to TRBD1. The CDR3 runs to 14 residues. The V segment lost 7 bases and the J segment 6 bases; nucleotides outside the gene matches: 6. In germline, CDR1 is LNHDA, CDR2 SQIVND (reference sequence).

This clone was recorded once. This sequence joins TRBV10-3 and TRBJ1-4, with D unclear. The CDR3 loop spans 14 amino acids. The germline V gene has CDR1 ENHRY and CDR2 SYGVKD. The V gene lost 5 bases and the J gene lost 11 bases, with 18 bases spanning the gap. This CDR3 reads CAISPVMVGGKLFF. The CDR3 DNA sequence: TGTGCCATCAGTCCCGTCATGGTCGGCGGGAAACTGTTTTTT.

The V and J genes are TRBV5-5 and TRBJ2-1, with a possible D match to TRBD2 (6 bases). Trimming took off 2 bases at V and 1 base at J, with 16 bases between the two ends. Germline-derived CDR1 and CDR2 are SGHKS and YYEKEE (reference sequence). The CDR3 loop spans 17 amino acids. In DNA form, the CDR3 reads TGTGCCAGCAGCTTAGAGCCCGGGAGTGGTTCCTACAATGAGCAGTTCTTC. It codes for CASSLEPGSGSYNEQFF.

The chain recombines TRBV5-1 with TRBJ1-2; TRBD1 might be the D (5 bases). Germline V gene sequence: CDR1 SGHRS, CDR2 YFSETQ. The ends were cut back, 4 bases at V and 4 bases at J, with 11 bases in the middle. The CDR3 loop spans 13 amino acids. DNA for the CDR3: TGCGCCAGCAGCACCGGGACTACCTATGGCTACACCTTC. Amino acid sequence: CASSTGTTYGYTF.

The chain is built from TRBV27 and TRBJ2-1; 14 bases agree with TRBD2. Germline CDR1 and CDR2: MNHEY and SMNVEV (reference sequence). J was trimmed by 0 bases and V by 8 bases; bases with no gene match: 12. The CDR3 is made up of 19 amino acids. CDR3 loop: CASRHWTSGRRGSYNEQFF. Here the CDR3 DNA reads TGTGCCAGCCGACACTGGACTAGCGGGAGGAGGGGCTCCTACAATGAGCAGTTCTTC.

The chain links TRBV28 to TRBJ2-7, with TRBD2 matching 7 bases. V trimming: 4 bases; J trimming: 9 bases; junction bases outside the gene matches: 12. CDR3 length: 14 residues. Looked up from germline, CDR1 is MDHEN and CDR2 is SYDVKM. CDR3 sequence (DNA): TGTGCCAGCAGTTCCACGACTAAGACGGGGGGGCAGTACTTC. Protein product: CASSSTTKTGGQYF.

The rearrangement links TRBV19 to TRBJ2-2; 9 nucleotides match TRBD2. The germline V gene encodes CDR1 LNHDA and CDR2 SQIVND (reference sequence). Trimming cost V 0 bases and J 1 base; bases outside gene matches: 6. This CDR3 spans 18 amino acids. The CDR3 sequence is CASSIEAFSGRNTGELFF. The DNA of the CDR3 is TGTGCCAGTAGTATAGAGGCTTTTAGCGGGAGGAACACCGGGGAGCTGTTTTTT.

The rearrangement links TRBV4-2 to TRBJ1-1; D is unresolved. Germline V lookup: CDR1 LGHNA, CDR2 YNFKEQ. V was shortened by 0 bases and J by 2 bases, with 4 bases between the two germline ends. CDR3 size: 13 residues. CDR3 protein: CASSQELNTEAFF. In DNA, the CDR3 is TGTGCCAGCAGCCAAGAGTTAAACACTGAAGCTTTCTTT.

The chain combines TRBV19 with TRBJ1-5, with 7 bases matching TRBD1. Germline-derived CDR1 and CDR2 are LNHDA and SQIVND (reference sequence). Losses at the gene ends were 6 bases for V and 1 base for J; bases not matched to a gene: 3. This CDR3 spans 14 amino acids. The CDR3 DNA is TGTGCCAGTAGGACGACAGGGAGCAATCAGCCCCAGCATTTT. Encoded protein: CASRTTGSNQPQHF.

The chain uses TRBV2 and TRBJ1-5; 9 positions match TRBD1. The CDR3 loop spans 17 amino acids. V was clipped by 4 bases and J by 2 bases; unmatched bases: 9. Per the germline V gene, CDR1 is SNHLY and CDR2 is FYNNEI. The CDR3 region is CASSVLGTGNGNQPQHF. DNA of the CDR3: TGTGCCAGCAGTGTTTTGGGGACAGGGAATGGCAATCAGCCCCAGCATTTT.

The chain joins TRBV19 to TRBJ1-2, with 9 positions matching TRBD1. The CDR3 runs to 14 residues. The V gene's germline CDR1 is LNHDA and CDR2 SQIVND (reference sequence). The ends lost 3 bases at V and 10 bases at J; junction bases unmatched: 9. The CDR3 protein is CASSIPGQGTPYTF. The CDR3 DNA sequence: TGTGCCAGTAGTATCCCGGGACAGGGAACTCCCTACACCTTC.

CDR3 sequence: CASSDPGLAASTDTQYF. The CDR3 bases are TGTGCCAGTAGTGATCCGGGACTAGCGGCGAGCACAGATACGCAGTATTTT. The chain is built from TRBV19 and TRBJ2-3, with 11 nucleotides matching TRBD2. CDR3 length equals 17 residues. CDR1 is LNHDA, CDR2 SQIVND, per germline (reference sequence). With 5 bases clipped from V and 0 bases from J, the junction kept 7 bases outside the gene matches.

The V and J genes are TRBV2 and TRBJ2-1; a possible D gene is TRBD2 (6 bases). Looked up from germline, CDR1 is SNHLY and CDR2 is FYNNEI. Trimming shortened V by 0 bases and J by 8 bases, and 17 bases separated the two germline ends. The CDR3 contains 16 residues. The CDR3 nucleotides are TGTGCCAGCAGTGAAGCGGCGCGGGGATCGGGGGATGAGCAGTTCTTC. Amino acid sequence: CASSEAARGSGDEQFF.